This T cell receptor (beta chain) was recovered during a study of CD8 T cells in Susac syndrome. The RNA, about 0.45 to 1 ug, was put through reverse transcription using random hexamers. TCRdb reanalysed the immunoSEQ multiplex PCR reads using MiXCR and keeps one entry per CDR3 protein. This sample carries about 210,000 distinct CDR3 sequences, 95% of them seen once, and the ten largest clones take 0.075% to 0.095%. Sample: CD4+ T cells from PBMCs. The TCR originated in a human donor with multiple sclerosis.

Here the CDR3 reads CASSRRDFLMGEQFF. The CDR3 nucleotides read TGTGCCAGCAGCCGCCGGGACTTCTTAATGGGAGAGCAGTTCTTC. The chain couples TRBV5-4 to TRBJ2-1; D possibly corresponds to TRBD2 (6 bases). V was cut by 4 bases and J by 10 bases, with 21 bases left in between. Germline CDR1 is SGHNT and CDR2 is YYREEE (reference sequence). This CDR3 spans 15 amino acids.